One sample yielded the 28 T cell receptor beta chains listed below, sequenced in a study of blood T cell repertoires in COVID-19. Here immunoSEQ multiplex PCR was the method, and the copy in TCRdb shows in-frame clones only, minus some. The table shows under 250,000 clones, with under 90% occurring only once. Sequencing input: PBMCs or T cells enriched from blood (not recorded which). The receptors stem from a man aged 35 to 55 who had recovered from COVID-19.

The sample holds one count of this clone. The J gene is TRBJ2-7, the V gene TRBV28, with D tentatively TRBD1 (6 bases). This CDR3 region has 12 residues. Germline V gene data show CDR1 as MDHEN and CDR2 as SYDVKM. Trimming removed 7 bases at V and 3 bases at J, with 10 bases between. The CDR3 loop reads CASTGQLYEQYF. In nucleotides, the CDR3 is TGTGCCAGCACCGGACAGCTCTACGAGCAGTACTTC.

The V and J genes are TRBV30 and TRBJ2-7; D unclear. This CDR3 region has 13 residues. Germline values: CDR1 GTSNPN, CDR2 SVGIG (reference sequence). The V and J ends lost 3 bases and 3 bases respectively, with 12 bases between them. CDR3 residues: CAWRPLADYEQYF. CDR3 sequence (DNA): TGTGCCTGGAGACCCCTCGCGGACTACGAGCAGTACTTC.

The J gene is TRBJ1-5, the V gene TRBV10-3; D uncertain. Germline assignment: CDR1 ENHRY and CDR2 SYGVKD. V shed 3 bases and J shed 4 bases, with 4 bases lying between them. CDR3 size: 12 residues. CDR3 sequence: CAISEQNQPQHF. The CDR3 DNA reads as TGTGCCATCAGTGAACAGAATCAGCCCCAGCATTTT.

This chain connects TRBV4-1 to TRBJ2-2; a weak D match, TRBD1 (6 bases). The ends were cut back, 0 bases at V and 5 bases at J, with 13 bases in the middle. This CDR3 is built from 16 residues. Germline CDR1 MGHRA, CDR2 YSYEKL. The CDR3 spells CASSQDTGRGTGELFF. In nucleotides, the CDR3 is TGCGCCAGCAGCCAAGATACTGGCAGGGGAACCGGGGAGCTGTTTTTT.

V gene TRBV29-1 combines with J gene TRBJ2-3, with TRBD1 matching 10 bases. The V and J ends lost 1 base and 1 base, in that order; junction bases with no gene match: 2. The CDR3 extends over 15 amino acids. Germline values: CDR1 SQVTM, CDR2 ANQGSEA. CDR3 sequence (DNA): TGCAGCGTTGAAGGACAGGGGGCTCGCACAGATACGCAGTATTTT. As protein: CSVEGQGARTDTQYF.

The chain employs TRBV3-1 (or the pseudogene TRBV3-2) and TRBJ1-1; TRBD1 is a possible D gene (5 bases). The germline V and J ends were trimmed by 0 bases and 10 bases, with 15 bases remaining between them. The length of the CDR3 is 14 residues. Per the germline V gene, CDR1 is LGHDT and CDR2 is YNNKEL (reference sequence). The CDR3 sequence is CASSQEPGRVGAFF. CDR3 nucleotides: TGTGCCAGCAGCCAAGAGCCAGGCAGGGTGGGAGCTTTCTTT.

The gene calls are TRBV7-6 and TRBJ2-5; 9 positions match TRBD1. Germline-derived CDR1 and CDR2 are SGHVS and FNYEAQ. Trimming at V came to 5 bases and at J to 7 bases, leaving 11 bases not matched to a gene. This CDR3 is built from 15 residues. The CDR3 loop is CASSAGQGLAGTQYF. CDR3 nucleotides: TGTGCCAGCAGCGCGGGACAGGGCCTGGCGGGGACCCAGTACTTC.

The chain carries TRBV11-3 and TRBJ2-7; 7 nucleotides match TRBD1. The CDR3 is made up of 19 amino acids. The V and J ends lost 5 bases and 2 bases, in that order; junction bases with no gene match: 21. Looked up from germline, CDR1 is SGHNT and CDR2 is YENEEA. This CDR3 reads CASSIGTALVSTLTYEQYF. Here the CDR3 DNA reads TGTGCCAGCAGCATCGGGACAGCTTTGGTTTCTACTCTAACCTACGAGCAGTACTTC. Combining the CDR3 with reference TRBV11-3 and TRBJ2-7 gives the whole variable domain EAGVVQSPRYKIIEKKQPVAFWCNPISGHNTLYWYLQNLGQGPELLIRYENEEAVDDSQLPKDRFSAERLKGVDSTLKIQPAELGDSAVYLCASSIGTALVSTLTYEQYFGPGTRLTVT.

The chain links TRBV24-1 to TRBJ2-3, with 7 positions matching TRBD1. This CDR3 is 16 amino acids long. V trimming: 3 bases; J trimming: 0 bases; junction bases outside the gene matches: 5. Germline CDR1 reads KGHDR; CDR2 reads SFDVKD. CDR3 region: CATSDPSTGSTDTQYF. CDR3 nucleotide sequence: TGTGCCACCAGTGATCCATCGACAGGGAGCACAGATACGCAGTATTTT.

As DNA, the CDR3 is TGTGCCAGCAGCTTCTCGGGGGGTGGCTACACCTTC. Protein: CASSFSGGGYTF. The gene calls are TRBV7-9 and TRBJ1-2; possible D gene TRBD1, 5 bases. Germline loops: CDR1 SEHNR, CDR2 FQNEAQ (reference sequence). The CDR3 spans 12 residues. The germline V and J ends were trimmed by 3 bases and 7 bases, with 9 bases remaining between them.

The V call is TRBV19, the J call TRBJ1-5; the match to TRBD1 covers 12 bases. The germline V gene encodes CDR1 LNHDA and CDR2 SQIVND (reference sequence). The CDR3 sequence is 16 residues long. Germline trimming cut 3 bases from V and 6 bases from J; bases unmatched to any gene: 6. In DNA, the CDR3 is TGTGCCAGTAGTATTGGGACAGGGGGCTTGTTTCAGCCCCAGCATTTT. The encoded protein is CASSIGTGGLFQPQHF.

The V gene is TRBV4-2, the J gene TRBJ1-1; possibly TRBD1 for D (6 bases). The V gene lost 0 bases and the J gene lost 5 bases, with 22 bases spanning the gap. The CDR3 has 18 residues. CDR1 LGHNA and CDR2 YNFKEQ come from the germline V gene. The DNA for the CDR3 is TGTGCCAGCAGCCAAGATAGGGGGGGCGGGTTAAGAAGAACTGAAGCTTTCTTT. The encoded protein is CASSQDRGGGLRRTEAFF.

The chain couples TRBV6-2 or TRBV6-3 to TRBJ1-1, with 7 bases that match TRBD1. The CDR3 contains 15 residues. Germline V gene data show CDR1 as MNHEY and CDR2 as SVGEGT. Trimming cost V 5 bases and J 5 bases; bases outside gene matches: 11. The CDR3 nucleotides are TGTGCCAGCAGTAACACTTACAGGGGCGAAACTGAAGCTTTCTTT. Residues: CASSNTYRGETEAFF.

V usage is TRBV7-9 and J usage is TRBJ1-2; 7 bases are a match to TRBD1. The CDR3 totals 15 residues. The germline V gene encodes CDR1 SEHNR and CDR2 FQNEAQ (reference sequence). With V trimmed by 4 bases and J by 7 bases, 12 bases remained unmatched. As DNA, the CDR3 is TGTGCCAGCAGCTCGGACGTGACAGGGCTCTCTGGCTACACCTTC. This translates into CASSSDVTGLSGYTF.

The chain uses TRBV10-3 and TRBJ1-1, with 7 bases matching TRBD1. Germline assignment: CDR1 ENHRY and CDR2 SYGVKD. CDR3 size: 15 residues. V lost 1 base, J lost 3 bases, and 5 bases stayed unmatched. The CDR3 sequence is CAISELEGAHTEAFF. CDR3 nucleotides: TGTGCCATCAGTGAGTTGGAGGGGGCCCACACTGAAGCTTTCTTT.

The chain joins TRBV7-6 to TRBJ2-7; possible D gene TRBD2, 7 bases. Germline CDR1 SGHVS, CDR2 FNYEAQ. The CDR3 consists of 15 residues. Trimming pared 0 bases from V and 5 bases from J, leaving 14 bases between. For the CDR3, the DNA is TGTGCCAGCAGCTTAGCCGGGGGGCATCTTGACGAGCAGTACTTC. This codes for CASSLAGGHLDEQYF.

J is TRBJ2-2 and V is TRBV29-1, with D perhaps TRBD2 (5 bases). The CDR3 totals 12 residues. The V gene lost 6 bases and the J gene lost 5 bases, with 10 bases spanning the gap. Germline V gene lookup returns CDR1 SQVTM and CDR2 ANQGSEA. The CDR3 nucleotides are TGCAGCGTGCAAACGGGGACCGGGGAGCTGTTTTTT. Its protein is CSVQTGTGELFF.

The rearrangement joins TRBV2 to TRBJ2-6; 9 bases align to TRBD2. V dropped 8 bases and J dropped 2; count of bases not matched to a gene: 13. The germline V gene has CDR1 SNHLY and CDR2 FYNNEI. The length of the CDR3 is 18 residues. The CDR3 sequence: CASPLGRGRAAGANVLTF. CDR3 DNA: TGTGCCAGCCCATTGGGTCGCGGGAGGGCCGCTGGGGCCAACGTCCTGACTTTC.

V gene TRBV10-3 combines with J gene TRBJ1-4; D might be TRBD1 (6 bases). The germline gives CDR1 ENHRY, CDR2 SYGVKD. The CDR3 sequence is 14 residues long. Trimming pared 7 bases from V and 10 bases from J, leaving 19 bases between. The CDR3 nucleotides are TGTGCCATCATGGGGGACACAGGAACGGGAAAACTGTTTTTT. This encodes CAIMGDTGTGKLFF.

V and J are TRBV18 and TRBJ2-3; 7 positions match TRBD2. This CDR3 spans 15 amino acids. Germline V lookup: CDR1 KGHSH, CDR2 LQKENI. Trimming at V came to 3 bases and at J to 0 bases, leaving 3 bases not matched to a gene. The CDR3 DNA is TGTGCCAGCTCACCGTTGCGGGGGAGCACAGATACGCAGTATTTT. It codes for CASSPLRGSTDTQYF. The entire variable domain, with the rest obtained from reference TRBV18 and TRBJ2-3, is as follows: NAGVMQNPRHLVRRRGQEARLRCSPMKGHSHVYWYRQLPEEGLKFMVYLQKENIIDESGMPKERFSAEFPKEGPSILRIQQVVRGDSAAYFCASSPLRGSTDTQYFGPGTRLTVL.

In nucleotides, the CDR3 is TGTGCCAGCAGCGGACAGCCAACTAATGAAAAACTGTTTTTT. Residues: CASSGQPTNEKLFF. This rearrangement joins TRBV7-9 to TRBJ1-4; D perhaps matches TRBD1 (6 bases). The CDR3 loop spans 14 amino acids. V shed 5 bases and J shed 0 bases, with 7 bases lying between them. Germline V CDR1 and CDR2: SEHNR, FQNEAQ (reference sequence).

This clone was detected a few times. The DNA for the CDR3 is TGTGCCAGCAGCTCCGGGACTGACAACTATGGCTACACCTTC. Translating gives CASSSGTDNYGYTF. V gene TRBV27 combines with J gene TRBJ1-2, with TRBD1 as a possible D gene (5 bases). Trimming shortened V by 6 bases and J by 2 bases, and 13 bases separated the two germline ends. The CDR3 extends over 14 amino acids. Germline values: CDR1 MNHEY, CDR2 SMNVEV (reference sequence).

This chain uses TRBV3-1 (or the pseudogene TRBV3-2) with TRBJ2-4, with 13 bases that match TRBD2. Germline V lookup: CDR1 LGHDT, CDR2 YNNKEL (reference sequence). CDR3 length: 16 amino acids. V dropped 4 bases and J dropped 7; count of bases not matched to a gene: 7. The CDR3 DNA reads TGTGCCAGCAGCCTAGGGACTAGCGGGATGGGGAACATTCAGTACTTC. Translated: CASSLGTSGMGNIQYF.

The chain couples TRBV11-2 to TRBJ2-1, with unresolved D. Germline CDR1 and CDR2: SGHAT and FQNNGV. With 3 bases removed from V and 6 bases from J, the gap between germline ends came to 6 bases. The CDR3 spans 12 residues. The CDR3, as DNA: TGTGCCAGCAGCTTTATCCTCAATGAGCAGTTCTTC. Protein: CASSFILNEQFF.

The rearrangement uses TRBV2 and TRBJ2-3; the match to TRBD1 covers 8 bases. The V and J ends lost 10 bases and 2 bases, in that order; junction bases with no gene match: 11. CDR1 and CDR2 from the germline V gene are SNHLY and FYNNEI. CDR3 size: 15 residues. In DNA form, the CDR3 reads TGTGCCACCGGAGGACAGGGTCTAGACACAGATACGCAGTATTTT. It encodes CATGGQGLDTDTQYF.

The chain joins TRBV7-9 to TRBJ1-1, with 9 bases identical to TRBD1. There are 15 residues in the CDR3. The V and J ends lost 2 bases and 0 bases, in that order; junction bases with no gene match: 1. CDR1 is SEHNR, CDR2 FQNEAQ, per germline (reference sequence). The CDR3 reads CASSLRTGVNTEAFF. The CDR3, as DNA: TGTGCCAGCAGCTTAAGGACAGGGGTGAACACTGAAGCTTTCTTT.

The CDR3 sequence is CASSLFPPGVNTIYF. The CDR3 DNA is TGTGCCAGCAGTTTATTCCCCCCAGGGGTCAACACCATATATTTT. This chain links TRBV27 with TRBJ1-3, with a weak D call TRBD1 (6 bases). Trimming removed 1 base from V and 7 bases from J, with 14 bases in between. CDR1 and CDR2 (germline): MNHEY, SMNVEV (reference sequence). The length of the CDR3 is 15 residues.

The chain is built from TRBV5-1 and TRBJ1-1; possibly TRBD1 for D (6 bases). The CDR3 covers 15 residues. Germline loops: CDR1 SGHRS, CDR2 YFSETQ. Trimming removed 3 bases from V and 1 base from J, with 13 bases in between. DNA of the CDR3: TGCGCCAGCAGCTCAACCGGGACACCGAACACTGAAGCTTTCTTT. Amino acids: CASSSTGTPNTEAFF.